This T cell receptor beta chain derives from a study of T cells in Graves' hyperthyroidism and ophthalmopathy. Study at large: Peripheral blood was acquired at first diagnosis, ahead of any therapy whatsoever.

The V end was cut by 4 bases, the J end by 7 bases, with 7 bases between. The CDR3 loop spans 12 amino acids. The germline V gene encodes CDR1 MNHEY and CDR2 SMNVEV (reference sequence). Orbital computed tomography and thyroid ultrasound, together with serum TRAb and thyroxine and clinical symptoms, were used for diagnoses. It was over 9.5 ml of fresh peripheral blood that supplied the PBMCs. Comments on this clonotype: The antigen is undetermined.

Study conclusions and caveats: Most expanded thyroid clonotypes above 0.001 recurred in blood.

RNA transcripts yielded amplified TCR beta CDR3 regions. RT-PCR in the first round (using the HTBI primer set) targeted the TCR CDR3. TCRdb ran MiXCR on the multiplex PCR reads and lists one entry per CDR3 protein. This sample yields over 450,000 distinct CDR3 sequences, of which around an eighth are seen a single time; around 17% belongs to the top ten. J is TRBJ2-2 and V is TRBV27; D call uncertain. This TCR was sampled from a woman aged 18-35 years with Graves' hyperthyroidism. What was sequenced was blood. The CDR3 is CASSSVNGELFF. For the CDR3, the DNA is TGTGCCAGCAGTTCCGTAAACGGGGAGCTGTTTTTT.